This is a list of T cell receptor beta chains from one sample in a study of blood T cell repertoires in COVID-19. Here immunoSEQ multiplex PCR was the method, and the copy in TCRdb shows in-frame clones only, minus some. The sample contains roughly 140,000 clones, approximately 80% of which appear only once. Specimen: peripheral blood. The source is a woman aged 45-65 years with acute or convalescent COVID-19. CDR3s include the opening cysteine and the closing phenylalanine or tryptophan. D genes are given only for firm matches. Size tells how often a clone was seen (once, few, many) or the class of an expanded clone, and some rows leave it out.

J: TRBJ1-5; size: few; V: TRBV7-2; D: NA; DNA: TGTGCCAGCAGCTTAGGCGGCCCAAGGCCCCAGCATTTT; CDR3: CASSLGGPRPQHF
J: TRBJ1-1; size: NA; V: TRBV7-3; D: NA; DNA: TGTGCCAGCAGCCCGAGAGGTTACGACACTGAAGCTTTCTTT; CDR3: CASSPRGYDTEAFF
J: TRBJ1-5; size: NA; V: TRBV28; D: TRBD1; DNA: TGTGCCAGCAGTGCCGGGACAGAAAGCAATCAGCCCCAGCATTTT; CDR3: CASSAGTESNQPQHF
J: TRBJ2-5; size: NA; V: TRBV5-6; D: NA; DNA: TGTGCCAGCAGCTTAAAAGGGGTCGAGACCCAGTACTTC; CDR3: CASSLKGVETQYF
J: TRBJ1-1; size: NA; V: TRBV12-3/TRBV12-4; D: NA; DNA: TGTGCCAGCAGTTCACGAGAGAACACTGAAGCTTTCTTT; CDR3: CASSSRENTEAFF
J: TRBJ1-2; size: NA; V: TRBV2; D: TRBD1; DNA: TGTGCCAGCAGTGAACAGGGGGCAGACTATGGCTACACCTTC; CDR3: CASSEQGADYGYTF
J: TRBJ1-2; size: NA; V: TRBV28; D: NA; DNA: TGTGCCAGCAGTCTCACAGGGCATGGCTACACCTTC; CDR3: CASSLTGHGYTF
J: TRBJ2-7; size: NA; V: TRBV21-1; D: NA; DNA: TGTGCCAGCAGCCGCCGCGGCGGCTACGAGCAGTACTTC; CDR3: CASSRRGGYEQYF
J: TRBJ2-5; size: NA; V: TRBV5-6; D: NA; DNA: TGTGCCAGCTCTCAGGTACAGCAAGAGACCCAGTACTTC; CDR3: CASSQVQQETQYF
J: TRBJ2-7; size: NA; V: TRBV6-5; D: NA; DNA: TGTGCCAGCAGCAACAAACAGGGTGGCGAGCAGTACTTC; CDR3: CASSNKQGGEQYF
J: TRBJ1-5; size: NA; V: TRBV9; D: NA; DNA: TGTGCCAGCAGCGACGGTCCCTTAAGGCCCCAGCATTTT; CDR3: CASSDGPLRPQHF
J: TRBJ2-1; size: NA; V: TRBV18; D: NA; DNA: TGTGCCAGCTCACCTCTACAGCAGGGAGGTGAGCAGTTCTTC; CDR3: CASSPLQQGGEQFF
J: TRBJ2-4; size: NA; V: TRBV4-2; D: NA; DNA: TGTGCCAGCAGCCAAGATCTTGCGGGGTACACGGTTGACAAAAACATTCAGTACTTC; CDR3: CASSQDLAGYTVDKNIQYF